Shown below are 5 T cell receptor beta chains from a single sample sequenced in a study of human T cells and chemical hapten exposure. TCRdb recomputed calls from the RACE reads with MiXCR, one row per CDR3 protein. This table has 120,000 or so distinct CDR3 sequences, approximately 15% appearing once. Time point meaning: patch test 1, 2 weeks after DPC sensitization. Treatment of the sample: therapeutic diphenylcyclopropenone sensitization with weekly scalp DPC. The sequences come from whole blood, collected in connection with sensitization to the hapten diphenylcyclopropenone (DPC). Source of these receptors: a man aged 18 to 30 with alopecia areata. Some clones in this sample may be carry-over from other donors' samples.

This clonotype has only a few counts. The chain recombines TRBV5-5 with TRBJ1-2, with unresolved D. From germline, CDR1 is SGHKS and CDR2 YYEKEE (reference sequence). Trimming shortened V by 1 base and J by 8 bases, and 12 bases separated the two germline ends. This CDR3 is 13 amino acids long. CDR3: CASSLNYFGGYTF. For the CDR3, the DNA is TGTGCCAGCAGCTTGAATTACTTCGGCGGCTACACCTTC.

A few counts support this clonotype. The CDR3 DNA reads TGTGCCAGCAGCTTCACCCATAGCCCCGGGGAGCTGTTTTTT. Encoded protein: CASSFTHSPGELFF. The chain joins TRBV11-1 to TRBJ2-2; unclear D gene. Deletions cut 3 bases from V and 6 bases from J, with 11 bases between. This CDR3 comprises 14 residues. CDR1 and CDR2 from the germline V gene are SGHAT and FQDESV (reference sequence).

This chain links TRBV21-1 with TRBJ2-2; TRBD2, as called in the table, went unchecked against the DNA. TRBV21-1 constitutes a pseudogene. This CDR3 contains 19 residues. CDR3 nucleotide sequence: TGTGCCAGCAGCAAAACCCCCTCTAGCGGGGGGATTAACACCGGGGAGCTGTTTTTT. Its protein is CASSKTPSSGGINTGELFF.

The chain has TRBV9 and TRBJ2-2; D unresolved. Trimming removed 4 bases at V and 0 bases at J, with 13 bases between. Per the germline V gene, CDR1 is SGDLS and CDR2 is YYNGEE. This CDR3 is 16 amino acids long. The CDR3 nucleotides are TGTGCCAGCAGCCCCCGCCCCCCCGCGAACACCGGGGAGCTGTTTTTT. Translation: CASSPRPPANTGELFF.

V gene TRBV7-9 combines with J gene TRBJ1-1; D is undetermined. The CDR3 covers 11 residues. The germline gives CDR1 SEHNR, CDR2 FQNEAQ (reference sequence). Trimming removed 1 base at V and 8 bases at J, with 5 bases between. CDR3 in DNA: TGTGCCAGCAGCTTAGACCTCGAAGCTTTCTTT. Translation gives CASSLDLEAFF.